This T cell receptor (beta chain) was profiled in a study of blood T cell repertoires in COVID-19. The method was immunoSEQ multiplex PCR; TCRdb's version includes in-frame clones alone and lacks a portion of them. Found here are 400,000 to 450,000 clones, 80% to 90% of them singletons; the top ten hold around 1.1%. Germline V CDR1 and CDR2: SGHRS, YFSETQ. The ends were cut back, 5 bases at V and 2 bases at J, with 13 bases in the middle. This CDR3 spans 14 amino acids. The age range of participants was about 18 to 95 years, with residence in about two dozen US areas. In Cohort 3, a recovered donor had either two negative PCRs, clearance, or symptom resolution.

The sequenced sample was PBMCs or T cells enriched from blood (not recorded which). The receptor's source is a man aged 25 to 40 who had recovered from COVID-19. This rearrangement joins TRBV5-1 to TRBJ2-5; weak D call: TRBD1 (5 bases). CDR3 in amino acids: CASSSAGLQETQYF. CDR3 bases: TGCGCCAGCAGTTCGGCAGGGCTGCAAGAGACCCAGTACTTC.